The 21 T cell receptor beta chains below all came from one sample that was sequenced in a study of control samples from healthy donors and cancer patients. Profiling relied on immunoSEQ multiplex PCR, and the TCRdb table lists in-frame clones only, not all of them. The data hold about 86,000 clones, with 85% to 95% observed a single time. Sequencing used blood. The source is a woman aged 18-35 years in good health.

J is TRBJ1-1 and V is TRBV27, with 8 positions matching TRBD1. V shed 5 bases and J 1 base; nucleotides not matched to a gene: 15. Germline assignment: CDR1 MNHEY and CDR2 SMNVEV (reference sequence). This CDR3 has 18 amino acids. For the CDR3, the DNA is TGTGCCAGCAGTCAAAAGACAGGGGCGCTATTACCGAACACTGAAGCTTTCTTT. This encodes CASSQKTGALLPNTEAFF.

The chain combines TRBV27 with TRBJ2-1, with 13 bases lining up with TRBD2. Germline assignment: CDR1 MNHEY and CDR2 SMNVEV (reference sequence). V was pared by 4 bases and J by 9 bases, with 3 bases of the junction left unmatched. This CDR3 contains 14 residues. The CDR3 nucleotides read TGTGCCAGCAGTTCGAGGACTAGCGGGGGTGAGCAGTTCTTC. As protein: CASSSRTSGGEQFF.

This rearrangement joins TRBV7-6 to TRBJ2-1; D not resolved. The CDR3 has 13 amino acids. Trimming left V 1 base short and J 5 bases short, with 6 bases between. Germline V CDR1 and CDR2: SGHVS, FNYEAQ. In DNA form, the CDR3 reads TGTGCCAGCAGCTTAGGCGAAAACAATGAGCAGTTCTTC. This codes for CASSLGENNEQFF.

The rearrangement joins TRBV7-9 to TRBJ1-1; possible D gene TRBD1, 6 bases. Germline lookup yields CDR1 SEHNR and CDR2 FQNEAQ (reference sequence). V was cut by 11 bases and J by 5 bases, with 15 bases left in between. The CDR3 covers 12 residues. DNA of the CDR3: TGTGCCGCTCTCGGAGGGGGTACTGAAGCTTTCTTT. This sequence encodes CAALGGGTEAFF.

V is TRBV4-2 and J is TRBJ1-1; possibly TRBD1 for D (6 bases). The CDR3 totals 16 residues. V was trimmed by 4 bases and J by 0 bases, leaving 15 bases between them. CDR1 is LGHNA and CDR2 is YNFKEQ in the germline V gene. The CDR3 sequence: CASSPRSTGMNTEAFF. CDR3 coding DNA: TGTGCCAGCAGCCCCCGCTCTACAGGGATGAACACTGAAGCTTTCTTT.

This chain uses TRBV4-1 with TRBJ2-2; unclear D gene. V was shortened by 1 base and J by 4 bases, with 13 bases between the two germline ends. This CDR3 region has 16 residues. Per the germline V gene, CDR1 is MGHRA and CDR2 is YSYEKL. CDR3 coding DNA: TGCGCCAGCAGCCAAGGTTTTCATACAGTCACCGGGGAGCTGTTTTTT. Amino acid sequence: CASSQGFHTVTGELFF.

This chain uses TRBV19 with TRBJ2-3; 7 bases align to TRBD1. This CDR3 has 16 residues. CDR1 is LNHDA and CDR2 is SQIVND in the germline V gene (reference sequence). The trim removed 6 bases at V and 0 bases at J, leaving 9 bases unmatched. In DNA form, the CDR3 reads TGTGCCAGTAGACTTTCCGGGACAGCCAGCACAGATACGCAGTATTTT. Translating it yields CASRLSGTASTDTQYF.

V usage is TRBV2 and J usage is TRBJ1-1; a possible D gene is TRBD1 (5 bases). Per the germline V gene, CDR1 is SNHLY and CDR2 is FYNNEI. The CDR3 covers 14 residues. Trimming took 6 bases from V and 6 from J, leaving 17 bases between them. The CDR3, as DNA: TGTGCCAGCAGCGCAGCCCGGGCGGGGGCTGAAGCTTTCTTT. This gives the protein CASSAARAGAEAFF.

The chain joins TRBV5-6 to TRBJ1-5; TRBD1 is a possible D gene (5 bases). This CDR3 has 15 residues. CDR1 and CDR2 (germline): SGHDT, YYEEEE. Trimming took off 1 base at V and 2 bases at J, with 10 bases between the two ends. For the CDR3, the DNA is TGTGCCAGCAGCTTGTGGGGCGGCGGCAATCAGCCCCAGCATTTT. Its protein product is CASSLWGGGNQPQHF.

The genes are TRBV5-4 and TRBJ2-6; possible D gene TRBD1, 5 bases. Germline values: CDR1 SGHNT, CDR2 YYREEE (reference sequence). This CDR3 contains 15 residues. The V gene lost 3 bases and the J gene lost 2 bases, with 9 bases spanning the gap. The CDR3 sequence is CASSSRVTGANVLTF. CDR3 nucleotide sequence: TGTGCCAGCAGCTCCAGGGTTACTGGGGCCAACGTCCTGACTTTC.

The J gene is TRBJ1-1, the V gene TRBV11-3; 7 bases align to TRBD1. CDR1 SGHNT and CDR2 YENEEA come from the germline V gene. This CDR3 comprises 12 residues. The J segment lost 8 bases and the V segment lost 3 bases, leaving 3 bases of the junction unmatched. In nucleotides, the CDR3 is TGTGCCAGCAGCTTCGGAGGGGGCGAAGCTTTCTTT. Amino acids: CASSFGGGEAFF.

The V gene is TRBV3-1 (or the pseudogene TRBV3-2), the J gene TRBJ1-1; possibly TRBD1 for D (6 bases). CDR1 and CDR2 from the germline V gene are LGHDT and YNNKEL (reference sequence). V gave up 0 bases and J gave up 5 bases, with 13 bases separating them. CDR3 length: 15 amino acids. This CDR3 is CASSQDWGGGTEAFF. In DNA, the CDR3 is TGTGCCAGCAGCCAAGATTGGGGAGGGGGAACTGAAGCTTTCTTT.

CDR3 DNA: TGTGCCAGCAGCCTCCCCTCGACAGGCAACACTGAAGCTTTCTTT. This gives the protein CASSLPSTGNTEAFF. V and J are TRBV13 and TRBJ1-1, with a tentative D call TRBD1 (6 bases). CDR1 is PRHDT and CDR2 is FYEKMQ in the germline V gene (reference sequence). The V end was cut by 5 bases, the J end by 2 bases, with 15 bases between. The CDR3 length is 15 residues.

The rearrangement joins TRBV28 to TRBJ2-7, with 9 bases fitting TRBD1. V dropped 5 bases and J dropped 3; count of bases not matched to a gene: 2. CDR1 is MDHEN, CDR2 SYDVKM, per germline. The CDR3 contains 13 residues. CDR3 in amino acids: CASSPTGGYEQYF. DNA for the CDR3: TGTGCCAGCAGTCCGACAGGGGGCTACGAGCAGTACTTC.

The chain uses TRBV28 and TRBJ2-7; D is possibly TRBD1 (6 bases). The CDR3 totals 17 residues. Trimming stripped 5 bases from V and 0 bases from J, with 20 bases between. The V gene's germline CDR1 is MDHEN and CDR2 SYDVKM. The CDR3 region is CASSPSTTGPISYEQYF. The CDR3 nucleotides read TGTGCCAGCAGTCCCTCTACGACAGGTCCTATCTCCTACGAGCAGTACTTC.

The chain combines TRBV5-1 with TRBJ1-5, with unresolved D. Germline loops: CDR1 SGHRS, CDR2 YFSETQ. The CDR3 sequence is 14 residues long. V shed 4 bases and J shed 4 bases, with 12 bases lying between them. For the CDR3, the DNA is TGCGCCAGCAGCATCGGAGATTTTAATCAGCCCCAGCATTTT. As protein: CASSIGDFNQPQHF.

This rearrangement joins TRBV28 to TRBJ1-1; D not resolved. Trimming took off 4 bases at V and 4 bases at J, with 7 bases between the two ends. CDR1 is MDHEN, CDR2 SYDVKM, per germline. The CDR3 runs 12 residues. The CDR3 DNA reads as TGTGCCAGCAGTTCGCCGGGCACTGAAGCTTTCTTT. It specifies CASSSPGTEAFF.

The chain couples TRBV28 to TRBJ2-1; 7 nucleotides agree with TRBD2. V dropped 1 base and J dropped 0; count of bases not matched to a gene: 3. Per germline, CDR1 MDHEN and CDR2 SYDVKM. This CDR3 has 16 residues. The CDR3 loop is CASSLFGGGSYNEQFF. In DNA, the CDR3 is TGTGCCAGCAGTTTATTTGGCGGGGGCTCCTACAATGAGCAGTTCTTC.

J is TRBJ2-3 and V is TRBV28, with D perhaps matching TRBD1 (6 bases). Germline CDR1 MDHEN, CDR2 SYDVKM. Trimming cost V 5 bases and J 0 bases, with 12 bases left between them. CDR3 size: 15 residues. The CDR3 region is CASSILGASTDTQYF. In DNA, the CDR3 is TGTGCCAGCAGTATTCTGGGGGCTAGCACAGATACGCAGTATTTT.

The rearrangement uses TRBV5-1 and TRBJ2-1; either TRBD1 or TRBD2 may supply D (5 bases each). Deletions cut 1 base from V and 10 bases from J, with 9 bases between. Per the germline V gene, CDR1 is SGHRS and CDR2 is YFSETQ. The CDR3 extends over 12 amino acids. The CDR3 loop reads CASSLTEGEQFF. For the CDR3, the DNA is TGCGCCAGCAGCTTGACCGAGGGGGAGCAGTTCTTC. Supplemented by reference TRBV5-1 and TRBJ2-1, the full variable domain reads KAGVTQTPRYLIKTRGQQVTLSCSPISGHRSVSWYQQTPGQGLQFLFEYFSETQRNKGNFPGRFSGRQFSNSRSEMNVSTLELGDSALYLCASSLTEGEQFFGPGTRLTVL.

The chain is built from TRBV7-9 and TRBJ2-3, with D unclear. Trimming removed 4 bases from V and 6 bases from J, with 5 bases in between. The CDR3 consists of 11 residues. CDR1 is SEHNR and CDR2 is FQNEAQ in the germline V gene (reference sequence). CDR3 sequence (DNA): TGTGCCAGCAGCTCCTCCGATACGCAGTATTTT. Its protein is CASSSSDTQYF.